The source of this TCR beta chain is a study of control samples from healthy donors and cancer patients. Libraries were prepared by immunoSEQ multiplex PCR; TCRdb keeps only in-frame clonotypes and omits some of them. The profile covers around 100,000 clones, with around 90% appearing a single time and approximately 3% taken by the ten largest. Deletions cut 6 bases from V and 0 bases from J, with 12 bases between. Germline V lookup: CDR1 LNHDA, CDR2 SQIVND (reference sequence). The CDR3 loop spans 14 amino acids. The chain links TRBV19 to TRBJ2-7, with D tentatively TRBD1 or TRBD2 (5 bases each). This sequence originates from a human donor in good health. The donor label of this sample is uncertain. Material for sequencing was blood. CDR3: CASRRDVSSYEQYF. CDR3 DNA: TGTGCCAGTAGGAGGGACGTAAGCTCCTACGAGCAGTACTTC.